The 18 T cell receptor beta chains below all came from one sample that was sequenced in a study of blood T cell repertoires in COVID-19 (dated by TCRdb to between 2020 and 2021). Receptors were amplified or captured by the immunoSEQ multiplex PCR assay. Imported from immuneACCESS, the table was reduced by TCRdb to in-frame sequences with V and J called. These copies leave out some clones; in studies compared against another copy, an unresolved V gene accounts for under half, and the cause of the remainder is not known. The table for this sample lists approximately 220,000 clones; 85% to 90% of them were counted only once. Of the sample, approximately 15% is held by the ten largest clones. The sequenced sample was PBMCs or T cells enriched from blood (not recorded which). These TCRs come from a man aged 25-40 years who had been exposed to COVID-19.

The rearrangement joins TRBV30 to TRBJ2-1, with 9 nucleotides matching TRBD2. The CDR3 is 16 amino acids. Germline V gene sequence: CDR1 GTSNPN, CDR2 SVGIG (reference sequence). The trim removed 2 bases at V and 8 bases at J, leaving 13 bases unmatched. In nucleotides, the CDR3 is TGTGCCTGGAGTTGGCGGGGGGGCCTTACCCGCGATGAGCAGTTCTTC. Amino acid sequence: CAWSWRGGLTRDEQFF.

The chain recombines TRBV18 with TRBJ2-5; D unresolved. Germline lookup yields CDR1 KGHSH and CDR2 LQKENI. This CDR3 comprises 14 residues. V gave up 4 bases and J gave up 5 bases, with 14 bases separating them. The DNA for the CDR3 is TGTGCCAGCTCACTTGACTCCTTAGTGGAGACCCAGTACTTC. Translated, it gives CASSLDSLVETQYF.

The chain is built from TRBV5-1 and TRBJ1-2, with 9 bases aligning to TRBD1. The V segment lost 4 bases and the J segment 7 bases; nucleotides outside the gene matches: 11. The CDR3 is made up of 15 amino acids. Germline-derived CDR1 and CDR2 are SGHRS and YFSETQ. DNA for the CDR3: TGCGCCAGCAGCCTAGGGGACAGGGCTATGGGTGGCTACACCTTC. Its translation is CASSLGDRAMGGYTF.

This rearrangement joins TRBV9 to TRBJ2-2, with 8 bases aligning to TRBD2. The germline V gene has CDR1 SGDLS and CDR2 YYNGEE. V shed 4 bases, J shed 1 base, and the junction held 3 bases outside the gene matches. The CDR3 is 15 residues long. This CDR3 is CASSLLAENTGELFF. In DNA form, the CDR3 reads TGTGCCAGCAGCCTACTAGCGGAGAACACCGGGGAGCTGTTTTTT.

The rearrangement uses TRBV15 and TRBJ2-7; D unclear. Between the trimmed V and J ends, which lost 1 base and 3 bases, there was a span of 10 bases. This CDR3 region has 14 residues. CDR1 is LNHNV, CDR2 YYDKDF, per germline (reference sequence). CDR3 protein: CATSRAQVLYEQYF. DNA for the CDR3: TGTGCCACCAGCAGAGCGCAGGTCCTCTACGAGCAGTACTTC. The variable domain in full, with the rest retrieved from reference TRBV15 and TRBJ2-7, is DAMVIQNPRYQVTQFGKPVTLSCSQTLNHNVMYWYQQKSSQAPKLLFHYYDKDFNNEADTPDNFQSRRPNTSFCFLDIRSPGLGDTAMYLCATSRAQVLYEQYFGPGTRLTVT.

The chain recombines TRBV18 with TRBJ1-6; TRBD1 might be the D (6 bases). Germline V lookup: CDR1 KGHSH, CDR2 LQKENI. Trimming cost V 4 bases and J 3 bases, with 13 bases left between them. This CDR3 comprises 16 residues. Here the CDR3 reads CASSQRQAVYNSPLHF. In DNA form, the CDR3 reads TGTGCCAGCTCACAACGACAGGCAGTCTATAATTCACCCCTCCACTTT.

In this sample, this clone turned up a few times. The J gene is TRBJ2-1, the V gene TRBV4-2; 9 nucleotides agree with TRBD2. This CDR3 has 16 residues. V was clipped by 0 bases and J by 4 bases; unmatched bases: 4. CDR1 is LGHNA, CDR2 YNFKEQ, per germline. The CDR3 sequence: CASSQEFSGGYNEQFF. CDR3 DNA: TGTGCCAGCAGCCAAGAGTTCAGCGGGGGGTACAATGAGCAGTTCTTC.

The chain couples TRBV27 to TRBJ2-2, with 14 nucleotides matching TRBD2. Trimming removed 6 bases from V and 5 bases from J; junction bases left unmatched: 17. The germline CDR1 and CDR2 sequences are MNHEY and SMNVEV (reference sequence). The CDR3 covers 20 residues. CDR3 bases: TGTGCCAGCAGGACCGGGACTAGCGGGGGAATAACCCCTAGGACCGGGGAGCTGTTTTTT. Its protein product is CASRTGTSGGITPRTGELFF.

Here the CDR3 DNA reads TGTGCCAGCAGCCGGTTACTAGCGGGGGGCTTTCTTAGCTCCTACGAGCAGTACTTC. Its protein product is CASSRLLAGGFLSSYEQYF. The chain is built from TRBV3-1 (or the pseudogene TRBV3-2) and TRBJ2-7, with TRBD2 identical over 12 bases. This CDR3 is 19 amino acids long. Germline V gives CDR1 LGHDT, CDR2 YNNKEL (reference sequence). After removal of 4 bases from V and 0 bases from J, the junction contained 13 bases not matched to a gene.

The rearrangement joins TRBV6-1 to TRBJ1-5; D may be TRBD1 (5 bases). The CDR3 loop spans 13 amino acids. Trimming cost V 2 bases and J 4 bases, with 6 bases left between them. CDR1 and CDR2 from the germline V gene are MNHNS and SASEGT. As DNA, the CDR3 is TGTGCCAGCAGTGAACGGGGGAATCAGCCCCAGCATTTT. Amino acids: CASSERGNQPQHF.

The chain has TRBV10-3 and TRBJ2-1; 8 positions agree with TRBD2. Germline lookup yields CDR1 ENHRY and CDR2 SYGVKD. J was trimmed by 5 bases and V by 4 bases; bases with no gene match: 4. The length of the CDR3 is 14 residues. DNA of the CDR3: TGTGCCATCAGTGCCCGGGGGGGAAACAATGAGCAGTTCTTC. Amino acids: CAISARGGNNEQFF.

J is TRBJ1-5 and V is TRBV2, with 9 positions matching TRBD1. From germline, CDR1 is SNHLY and CDR2 FYNNEI. V gave up 7 bases and J gave up 0 bases; unmatched junction bases: 4. CDR3 length: 15 residues. The CDR3 here is CASMAGQGSNQPQHF. The DNA for the CDR3 is TGTGCCAGCATGGCGGGACAGGGTAGCAATCAGCCCCAGCATTTT.

This chain uses TRBV27 with TRBJ2-5; D remains ambiguous. V was clipped by 5 bases and J by 5 bases, with 9 bases between them. Germline CDR1 and CDR2: MNHEY and SMNVEV (reference sequence). The CDR3 contains 12 residues. CDR3: CASSDLRETQYF. CDR3 in DNA: TGTGCCAGCAGTGACTTGAGGGAGACCCAGTACTTC.

This clone came up once. The chain is built from TRBV7-2 and TRBJ2-5, with a tentative D call TRBD2 (5 bases). The CDR3 covers 11 residues. Germline CDR1 is SGHTA and CDR2 is FQGNSA. The ends were cut back, 5 bases at V and 5 bases at J, with 6 bases in the middle. CDR3 nucleotide sequence: TGTGCCAGCAGCAGGAGGGAGACCCAGTACTTC. Encoded protein: CASSRRETQYF.

The J gene is TRBJ1-1, the V gene TRBV20-1; D remains ambiguous. Trimming shortened V by 8 bases and J by 1 base, and 8 bases separated the two germline ends. Germline-derived CDR1 and CDR2 are DFQATT and SNEGSKA (reference sequence). The CDR3 is 11 amino acids. CDR3 residues: CSFLKNTEAFF. CDR3 sequence (DNA): TGCAGTTTCTTAAAGAACACTGAAGCTTTCTTT.

This sequence joins TRBV29-1 and TRBJ1-2, with a possible D match to TRBD1 (5 bases). V lost 0 bases, J lost 7 bases, and 12 bases lay in between. CDR3 length: 13 residues. The germline V gene encodes CDR1 SQVTM and CDR2 ANQGSEA. The DNA for the CDR3 is TGCAGCGTTGAAGATTTGGGGCGGCGTGGCTACACCTTC. Translation gives CSVEDLGRRGYTF.

This chain joins TRBV27 and TRBJ1-5, with D perhaps TRBD1 (5 bases). Germline V CDR1 and CDR2: MNHEY, SMNVEV (reference sequence). Trimming cost V 4 bases and J 10 bases, with 23 bases left between them. The CDR3 is 16 amino acids. CDR3 in amino acids: CASSSSLGQGRGPQHF. The CDR3, as DNA: TGTGCCAGCAGTTCCTCTTTGGGGCAGGGAAGGGGTCCCCAGCATTTT.

The chain joins TRBV10-3 to TRBJ2-1; 10 positions match TRBD2. This CDR3 is 16 amino acids long. J was trimmed by 8 bases and V by 2 bases; bases with no gene match: 9. Germline V gives CDR1 ENHRY, CDR2 SYGVKD. The CDR3: CAISEPRAGGPHEQFF. CDR3 sequence (DNA): TGTGCCATCAGTGAGCCCCGAGCGGGGGGGCCCCATGAGCAGTTCTTC.